This TCR beta chain was found in a study of blood T cell repertoires in COVID-19. Study as a whole: Whether acute or convalescent, the COVID-19 samples came from the United States, Italy and Spain.

Repertoires were generated with immunoSEQ multiplex PCR, while TCRdb's copy carries only in-frame clones and drops some. The sample consists of 140,000 or so clones, almost 85% of them appearing once. V gave up 4 bases and J gave up 7 bases; unmatched junction bases: 12. This CDR3 has 16 amino acids. CDR1 is SGHNT and CDR2 is YENEEA in the germline V gene. This chain links TRBV11-3 with TRBJ2-1, with TRBD2 identical over 8 bases. Sequenced input: peripheral blood. The origin of this receptor is a man aged 45-65 years with acute or convalescent COVID-19. The CDR3: CASSSRASGLHNEQFF. DNA of the CDR3: TGTGCCAGCAGCTCTCGAGCTAGCGGGTTACATAATGAGCAGTTCTTC.